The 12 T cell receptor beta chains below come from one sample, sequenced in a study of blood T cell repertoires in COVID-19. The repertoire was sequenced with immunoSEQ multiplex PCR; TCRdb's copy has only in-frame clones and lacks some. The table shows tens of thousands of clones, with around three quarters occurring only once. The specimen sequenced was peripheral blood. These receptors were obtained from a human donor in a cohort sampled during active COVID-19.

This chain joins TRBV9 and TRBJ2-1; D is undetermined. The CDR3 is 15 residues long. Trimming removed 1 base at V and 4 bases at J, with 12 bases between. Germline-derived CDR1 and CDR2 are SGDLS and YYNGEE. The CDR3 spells CASSVLKTGYNEQFF. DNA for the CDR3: TGTGCCAGCAGCGTATTAAAAACGGGTTACAATGAGCAGTTCTTC.

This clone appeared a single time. CDR3 amino acids: CASSQEMRGGGYGYTF. In DNA form, the CDR3 reads TGCGCCAGCAGCCAAGAGATGCGGGGGGGTGGCTATGGCTACACCTTC. The chain employs TRBV4-1 and TRBJ1-2; D possibly corresponds to TRBD1 (5 bases). V lost 0 bases and J lost 4, with 15 bases in between. The length of the CDR3 is 16 residues. Per germline, CDR1 MGHRA and CDR2 YSYEKL.

Written as DNA, the CDR3 is TGCGCCAGCAGCCCCGGGGGGAGCGGCTCCTACGAGCAGTACTTC. Translating it yields CASSPGGSGSYEQYF. The chain has TRBV5-1 and TRBJ2-7; 7 bases agree with TRBD2. Germline CDR1 reads SGHRS; CDR2 reads YFSETQ. Germline trimming cut 4 bases from V and 0 bases from J; bases unmatched to any gene: 7. The CDR3 totals 15 residues.

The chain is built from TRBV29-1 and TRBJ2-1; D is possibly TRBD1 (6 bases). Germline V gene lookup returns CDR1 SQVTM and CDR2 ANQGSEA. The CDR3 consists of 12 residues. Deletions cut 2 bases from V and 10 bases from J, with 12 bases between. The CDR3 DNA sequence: TGCAGCGTTGAACCACAGGGCCGGGAGCAGTTCTTC. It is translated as CSVEPQGREQFF.

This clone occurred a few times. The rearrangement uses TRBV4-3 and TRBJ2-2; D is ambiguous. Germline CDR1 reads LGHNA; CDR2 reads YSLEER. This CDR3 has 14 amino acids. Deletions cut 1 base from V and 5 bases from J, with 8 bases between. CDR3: CASSQVSTTGELFF. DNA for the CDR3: TGCGCCAGCAGCCAAGTTAGCACGACCGGGGAGCTGTTTTTT.

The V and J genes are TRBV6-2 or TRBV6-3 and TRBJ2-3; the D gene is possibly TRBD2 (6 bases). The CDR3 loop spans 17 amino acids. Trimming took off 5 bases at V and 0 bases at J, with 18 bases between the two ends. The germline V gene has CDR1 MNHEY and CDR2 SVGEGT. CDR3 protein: CASSPRGSGTSTDTQYF. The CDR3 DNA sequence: TGTGCCAGCAGTCCCCGGGGGAGCGGAACGAGCACAGATACGCAGTATTTT.

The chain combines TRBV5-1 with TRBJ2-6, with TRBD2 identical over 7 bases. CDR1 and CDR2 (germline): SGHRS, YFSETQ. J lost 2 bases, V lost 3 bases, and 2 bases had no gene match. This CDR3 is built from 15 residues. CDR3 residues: CASSSLATGANVLTF. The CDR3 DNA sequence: TGCGCCAGCAGCTCACTAGCGACTGGGGCCAACGTCCTGACTTTC.

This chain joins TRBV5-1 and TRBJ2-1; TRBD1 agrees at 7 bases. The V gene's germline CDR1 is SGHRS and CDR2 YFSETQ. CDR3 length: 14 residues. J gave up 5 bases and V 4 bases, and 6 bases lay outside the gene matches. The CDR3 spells CASSPGQVHNEQFF. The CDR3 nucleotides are TGCGCCAGCAGCCCTGGACAGGTCCACAATGAGCAGTTCTTC.

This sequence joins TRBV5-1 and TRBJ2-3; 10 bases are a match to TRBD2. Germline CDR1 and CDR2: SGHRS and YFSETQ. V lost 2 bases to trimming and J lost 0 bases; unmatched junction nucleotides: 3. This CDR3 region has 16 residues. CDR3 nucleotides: TGCGCCAGCAGCTTCCGGACTAGCGGTAGCACAGATACGCAGTATTTT. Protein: CASSFRTSGSTDTQYF.

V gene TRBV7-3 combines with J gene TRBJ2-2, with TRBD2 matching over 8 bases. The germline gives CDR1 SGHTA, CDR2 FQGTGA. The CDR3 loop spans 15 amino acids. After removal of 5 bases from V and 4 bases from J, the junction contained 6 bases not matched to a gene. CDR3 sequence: CASSMTSVGTGELFF. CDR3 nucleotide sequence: TGTGCCAGCAGCATGACTAGCGTTGGCACCGGGGAGCTGTTTTTT.

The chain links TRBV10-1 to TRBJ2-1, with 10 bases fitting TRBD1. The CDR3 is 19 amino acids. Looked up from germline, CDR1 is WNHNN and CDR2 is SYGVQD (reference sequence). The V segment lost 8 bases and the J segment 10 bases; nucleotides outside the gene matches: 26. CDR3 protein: CASPTRQGALAGLKSEQFF. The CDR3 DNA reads TGCGCCAGCCCCACCCGACAGGGGGCTCTTGCGGGCTTGAAATCCGAGCAGTTCTTC.

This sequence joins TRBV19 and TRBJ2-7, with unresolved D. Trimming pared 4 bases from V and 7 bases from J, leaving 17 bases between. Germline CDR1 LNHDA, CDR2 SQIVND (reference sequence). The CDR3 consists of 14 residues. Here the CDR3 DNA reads TGTGCCAGTAGTACCGACTCCGTCGGATGGGAGCAGTACTTC. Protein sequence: CASSTDSVGWEQYF.